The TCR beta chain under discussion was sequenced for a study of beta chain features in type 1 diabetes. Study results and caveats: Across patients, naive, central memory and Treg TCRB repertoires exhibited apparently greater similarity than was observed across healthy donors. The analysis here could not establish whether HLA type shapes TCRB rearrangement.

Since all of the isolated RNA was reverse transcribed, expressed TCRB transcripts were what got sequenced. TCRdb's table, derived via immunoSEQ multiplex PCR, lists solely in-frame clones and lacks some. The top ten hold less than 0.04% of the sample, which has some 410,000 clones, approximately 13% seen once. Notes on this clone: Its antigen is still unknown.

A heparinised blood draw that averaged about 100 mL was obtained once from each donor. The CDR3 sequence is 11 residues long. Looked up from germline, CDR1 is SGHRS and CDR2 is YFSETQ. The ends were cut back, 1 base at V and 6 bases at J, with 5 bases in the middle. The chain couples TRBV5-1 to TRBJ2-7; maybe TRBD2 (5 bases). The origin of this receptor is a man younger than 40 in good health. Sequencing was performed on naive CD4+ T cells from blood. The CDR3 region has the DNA TGCGCCAGCAGCTTGCGGGGCGAGCAGTACTTC. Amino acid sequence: CASSLRGEQYF. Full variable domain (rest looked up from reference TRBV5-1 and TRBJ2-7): KAGVTQTPRYLIKTRGQQVTLSCSPISGHRSVSWYQQTPGQGLQFLFEYFSETQRNKGNFPGRFSGRQFSNSRSEMNVSTLELGDSALYLCASSLRGEQYFGPGTRLTVT.